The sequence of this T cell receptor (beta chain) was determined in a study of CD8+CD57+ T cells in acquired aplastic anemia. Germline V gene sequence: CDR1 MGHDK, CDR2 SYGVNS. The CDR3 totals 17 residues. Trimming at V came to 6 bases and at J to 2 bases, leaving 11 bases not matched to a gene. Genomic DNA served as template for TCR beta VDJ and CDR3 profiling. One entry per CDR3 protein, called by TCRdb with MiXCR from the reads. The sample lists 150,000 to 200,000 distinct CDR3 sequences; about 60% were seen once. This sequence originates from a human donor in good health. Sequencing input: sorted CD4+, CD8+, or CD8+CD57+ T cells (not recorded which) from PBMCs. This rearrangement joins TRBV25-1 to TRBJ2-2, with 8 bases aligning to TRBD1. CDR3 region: CASSDPRTGTNTGELFF. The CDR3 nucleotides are TGTGCCAGCAGCGACCCCAGGACAGGGACTAACACCGGGGAGCTGTTTTTT.